This T cell receptor beta chain appears in the sequencing data of a study of cytomegalovirus exposure and HLA in healthy donors. Trimming left V 3 bases short and J 2 bases short, with 8 bases between. Germline CDR1 MNHEY, CDR2 SMNVEV (reference sequence). There are 13 residues in the CDR3. Comment on this clone: Its antigen is currently unknown.

Study observations and caveats: According to an earlier analysis, most TCR beta V segments yielded productive rearrangements about 90% or about 30% of the time. Analyses of presence/absence relied on an assumption of roughly uniform sequencing depth across donors. Testing in vitro showed three CMV-associated chains specific for CMV antigens. Later analysis identified a missense DCLRE1C variant that was linked to TCR beta V- and J-gene trimming.

The PCR made use of 60 Vbeta and 13 Jbeta primers. TCRdb's copy holds only in-frame clones and misses some; the assay was immunoSEQ multiplex PCR. Among some 200,000 clones listed, around 80% were seen once. The chain uses TRBV27 and TRBJ2-7; a weak D match, TRBD1 (6 bases). What was sequenced was PBMCs. The TCR was taken from a woman in her 30s in good health and CMV-seronegative. CDR3 in amino acids: CASSFPGAYEQYF. The CDR3 DNA is TGTGCCAGCAGTTTCCCAGGGGCCTACGAGCAGTACTTC.